This T cell receptor beta chain was captured in a study of T and B cells in COVID-19 patients. Study context: Peripheral blood came from COVID-19 patients with active infection or after recovery. Recovered patients mostly had mild to moderate COVID-19 managed as outpatients.

TRB rearrangements were amplified by multiplex PCR with BIOMED2 TRB-A/B primers. TCRdb reprocessed the multiplex PCR reads via MiXCR and lists one record per CDR3 protein. In the table there are a few thousand distinct CDR3 sequences, 26% of which are singletons. Germline CDR1 is MNHEY and CDR2 is SVGAGI. This CDR3 is built from 14 residues. A word on this clonotype: A much larger clone differs from this one at a single base, so this may be a read error.

Each TRB amplification used roughly 230-550 ng of genomic DNA from blood. The sequenced sample consisted of blood. The receptor comes from a human donor with active COVID-19. This rearrangement joins TRBV6-5 to TRBJ1-1; D unresolved. DNA for the CDR3: TGTGCCAGCAGTTACTCGGGCACGAACACTGAATCTTTCTTT. Its protein is CASSYSGTNTESFF.